This T cell receptor beta chain was profiled in a study of shared clonotypes between healthy human individuals. The method was immunoSEQ multiplex PCR; TCRdb's version includes in-frame clones alone and lacks a portion of them. This table has 950,000 to 1,300,000 clones, about 77% appearing once. This clone was found a few times. The antigen is undetermined. The identical CDR3 is also encoded by other nucleotide sequences in the sample. The study separated CD4+ cells into CD45RA+ naive and CD45RA-negative memory subsets. The CDR3 covers 12 residues. V lost 2 bases, J lost 7 bases, and 6 bases lay in between. The V gene's germline CDR1 is SNHLY and CDR2 FYNNEI. Points from the study as a whole: The generation probabilities recorded for non-shared clonotypes fell below those of clonotypes shared by all four donors. Among donors, clonotype sharing was expected to be affected by sequencing depth.

The V call is TRBV2, the J call TRBJ1-3, with D unresolved. This sequence was found in a man aged 18 to 30 in good health. The sequencing input was memory CD4+ T cells sorted from blood. Subset reported: CD45RA-negative fraction. In DNA, the CDR3 is TGTGCCAGCAGTGAAAGCGGGAACACCATATATTTT. Amino acids: CASSESGNTIYF.